Listed below are T cell receptor beta chains from one sample, sequenced in a study of cytomegalovirus exposure and HLA in healthy donors. Profiled with immunoSEQ multiplex PCR; TCRdb holds only in-frame clones, not every one. Of about 200,000 clones listed, almost 85% are singletons. The sequenced material came from PBMCs. These receptors all stem from a woman in her forties or fifties in good health and CMV-seronegative. Each CDR3 is given with its conserved first and last residue. D genes are given only for firm matches. Some rows mark clone size as missing; the rest say once, few, many or name a class of expanded clone.

d_gene: NA; j_gene: TRBJ1-1; abundance: NA; v_gene: TRBV30; CDR3aa: CAWTRGAGRKAFF; CDR3nt: TGTGCCTGGACCCGTGGGGCAGGAAGGAAAGCTTTCTTT
d_gene: NA; j_gene: TRBJ2-3; abundance: NA; v_gene: TRBV7-9; CDR3aa: CASSLSSGTDTQYF; CDR3nt: TGTGCCAGCAGCTTAAGCAGCGGCACAGATACGCAGTATTTT
d_gene: TRBD1; j_gene: TRBJ1-1; abundance: NA; v_gene: TRBV28; CDR3aa: CASSLFGQGVIEAFF; CDR3nt: TGTGCCAGCAGTTTATTCGGACAGGGGGTAATTGAAGCTTTCTTT
d_gene: NA; j_gene: TRBJ2-2; abundance: NA; v_gene: TRBV18; CDR3aa: CASSLVTPPPGELFF; CDR3nt: TGTGCCAGCTCACTGGTTACTCCCCCCCCCGGGGAGCTGTTTTTT
d_gene: NA; j_gene: TRBJ2-7; abundance: NA; v_gene: TRBV27; CDR3aa: CASSPPPQRVGSCEQYF; CDR3nt: TGTGCCAGCAGCCCCCCTCCCCAGCGGGTCGGGTCGTGCGAGCAGTACTTC
d_gene: NA; j_gene: TRBJ2-1; abundance: few; v_gene: TRBV28; CDR3aa: CASSLKQRVNEQFF; CDR3nt: TGTGCCAGCAGTTTAAAACAGCGGGTTAATGAGCAGTTCTTC
d_gene: TRBD2; j_gene: TRBJ2-1; abundance: few; v_gene: TRBV7-2; CDR3aa: CASSDQPGLAGNEQFF; CDR3nt: TGTGCCAGCAGCGACCAACCCGGACTAGCGGGCAATGAGCAGTTCTTC
d_gene: NA; j_gene: TRBJ1-3; abundance: NA; v_gene: TRBV11-2; CDR3aa: CASSLSQGVRGNTIYF; CDR3nt: TGTGCCAGCAGCCTCTCTCAGGGTGTTAGGGGAAACACCATATATTTT
d_gene: TRBD1; j_gene: TRBJ2-7; abundance: NA; v_gene: TRBV7-9; CDR3aa: CASSQRQGLSYEQYF; CDR3nt: TGTGCCAGCAGCCAGCGACAGGGGCTCTCCTACGAGCAGTACTTC
d_gene: TRBD1; j_gene: TRBJ2-7; abundance: NA; v_gene: TRBV28; CDR3aa: CASSPLGTGPLSYEQYF; CDR3nt: TGTGCCAGCAGTCCGTTGGGGACAGGTCCACTCTCCTACGAGCAGTACTTC
d_gene: NA; j_gene: TRBJ2-7; abundance: few; v_gene: TRBV10-3; CDR3aa: CAISDRSYEQYF; CDR3nt: TGTGCCATCAGTGACAGGTCCTACGAGCAGTACTTC
d_gene: NA; j_gene: TRBJ1-5; abundance: NA; v_gene: TRBV6-6; CDR3aa: CASSYRGANQPQHF; CDR3nt: TGTGCCAGCAGTTACCGGGGGGCGAATCAGCCCCAGCATTTT
d_gene: TRBD1; j_gene: TRBJ1-5; abundance: few; v_gene: TRBV2; CDR3aa: CASRGGQAYSNQPQHF; CDR3nt: TGTGCCAGCAGGGGGGGACAGGCGTATAGCAATCAGCCCCAGCATTTT
d_gene: TRBD2; j_gene: TRBJ2-2; abundance: few; v_gene: TRBV5-4; CDR3aa: CASSTLAGVHTGELFF; CDR3nt: TGTGCCAGCAGCACCCTAGCGGGAGTACACACCGGGGAGCTGTTTTTT
d_gene: TRBD1; j_gene: TRBJ1-1; abundance: NA; v_gene: TRBV5-1; CDR3aa: CASSLAGTGFTEAFF; CDR3nt: TGCGCCAGCAGCTTGGCCGGGACAGGGTTCACTGAAGCTTTCTTT
d_gene: TRBD2; j_gene: TRBJ2-2; abundance: NA; v_gene: TRBV6-1; CDR3aa: CASSEALAGVVPGELFF; CDR3nt: TGTGCCAGCAGTGAAGCACTAGCGGGAGTGGTCCCCGGGGAGCTGTTTTTT
d_gene: TRBD2; j_gene: TRBJ2-1; abundance: NA; v_gene: TRBV7-3; CDR3aa: CASSQGLAGGANEQFF; CDR3nt: TGTGCCAGCAGCCAGGGACTAGCGGGAGGGGCCAATGAGCAGTTCTTC
d_gene: NA; j_gene: TRBJ1-2; abundance: NA; v_gene: TRBV4-2; CDR3aa: CASSQEQGANYGYTF; CDR3nt: TGTGCCAGCAGCCAAGAACAGGGAGCTAACTATGGCTACACCTTC
d_gene: NA; j_gene: TRBJ2-5; abundance: NA; v_gene: TRBV5-4; CDR3aa: CASSSPPRETQYF; CDR3nt: TGTGCCAGCAGCTCTCCCCCCCGGGAGACCCAGTACTTC
d_gene: NA; j_gene: TRBJ1-3; abundance: NA; v_gene: TRBV7-8; CDR3aa: CASSRSIQVAPGNTIYF; CDR3nt: TGTGCCAGCAGCCGGTCAATACAGGTTGCTCCCGGAAACACCATATATTTT
d_gene: TRBD1; j_gene: TRBJ1-2; abundance: once; v_gene: TRBV19; CDR3aa: CASSILDRASGYTF; CDR3nt: TGTGCCAGTAGTATACTCGACAGGGCGTCTGGCTACACCTTC
d_gene: NA; j_gene: TRBJ2-1; abundance: NA; v_gene: TRBV6-5; CDR3aa: CASSYFGNEQFF; CDR3nt: TGTGCCAGCAGTTACTTCGGCAATGAGCAGTTCTTC
d_gene: NA; j_gene: TRBJ1-2; abundance: NA; v_gene: TRBV28; CDR3aa: CASKLGTLNYGYTF; CDR3nt: TGTGCCAGCAAACTAGGTACACTCAACTATGGCTACACCTTC
d_gene: NA; j_gene: TRBJ1-5; abundance: NA; v_gene: TRBV7-9; CDR3aa: CASSLSTEWAPQHF; CDR3nt: TGTGCCAGCAGCTTATCGACAGAGTGGGCCCCCCAGCATTTT
d_gene: NA; j_gene: TRBJ2-5; abundance: NA; v_gene: TRBV7-5; CDR3aa: CVRSFLPGQVLGTQYF; CDR3nt: TGTGTCAGAAGCTTCCTACCGGGACAGGTGTTAGGGACCCAGTACTTC
d_gene: TRBD2; j_gene: TRBJ2-7; abundance: NA; v_gene: TRBV7-6; CDR3aa: CASSISGTSGYEQYF; CDR3nt: TGTGCCAGCAGCATCTCCGGGACTAGCGGCTACGAGCAGTACTTC